This T cell receptor (beta chain) was profiled in a study of T cell responses to AZD1222 COVID-19 vaccine (dated by TCRdb to the early 2020s). Looking at the study overall: Because spike-specific TCR depth and breadth did not differ between the two schedules, AZD1222 recipients who got a second dose at roughly 4 weeks were pooled with those who got a second dose at roughly 12 weeks. A total of more than 230 trial participants underwent TCR sequencing, of whom roughly 210 had received two doses of AZD1222 and some 26 had received two doses of the MenACWY control vaccine. Trial participants were enrolled by age into 18-55, 56-69 and 70-plus year subgroups, with approximately 150, 28 and 58 TCR-sequenced participants respectively.

What the authors observed across the whole study: After two AZD1222 doses, spike-specific TCR breadth and depth were significantly higher than at day 0 and than in MenACWY recipients. Epitopes outside the regions mutated in the B.1.351 and B.1.1.7 variants were reportedly recognized by nearly half of the unique spike-specific TCRs. The 56-69-year group was small, and its depth increase did not reach significance, likely because of low power. Conclusions about previously exposed vaccinees are limited because only a handful of AZD1222 recipients were SARS-CoV-2 seropositive at baseline. CD4 TCRs associated with the vaccine covered the entire spike protein, and the dominant responses were in regions 160-218 and 743-854. Because no samples from the day 14 peak response were available, repertoires could be characterized only after the peak T cell response. Most participants were white British and females outnumbered males, and the authors suggested that clonal diversity may have been underestimated.

The time point label on this specimen signifies: baseline before first vaccination. The vaccinee samples were drawn from two UK trials, COV001 and COV002, one of which was a single-blind randomized controlled phase 2/3 trial testing AZD1222 (ChAdOx1 nCoV-19) in healthy adults. For TCRbeta chain sequencing, PBMC samples from trial participants were taken at day 0 and at day 28 after the second dose. The CDR3 regions of human TCRbeta chains were subjected to immunosequencing. The paper's data handling went like this. Repertoire TCRs were matched against a reference library of SARS-CoV-2-specific TCRs generated with the MIRA antigen-specificity platform. Breadth meant the fraction of unique TCRs that were SARS-CoV-2-associated, whereas depth meant the fraction of total T cells that were SARS-CoV-2-associated. Using the MIRA data, each spike-specific TCR was assigned both to the spike region to which the TCR was reactive and to a CD4 or CD8 class. Log10-transformed breadth and depth values were compared by one-way ANOVA with Sidak's multiple comparisons tests. TCRdb re-hosts the immuneACCESS table, in-frame sequences only. Its copies lack some clones; in the studies checked, an unresolved V gene accounts for under half of them, and the cause for the rest is not known. The V and J calls and clone size are taken from that table; D and trimming were inferred from the DNA. In this sample the table shows 150,000 to 200,000 clones, around 94% of which occur a single time. The top ten clones comprise about 0.6% of the sample.

The CDR3 holds 12 amino acids from the cysteine to the phenylalanine. The entry retains the CDR3 DNA only, 36 bases that are in frame from base 1. CDR1 and CDR2 were assigned from the germline V gene (reference sequence) as SEHNR and FQNEAQ. Trimming costs V 10 bases and J 6 bases, and their ends lie 15 bases apart. In regard to this clone: Its antigen remains unidentified. Qualities for individual bases were not recorded, and no much larger clone is one base off.

Sequenced material: peripheral blood, taken on day 0 of AZD1222 vaccination. The receptor comes from an adult in good health. The V and J genes are TRBV7-9 and TRBJ1-2; the D gene is perhaps TRBD1, on 5 matching bases. The DNA is TGTGCCACCGACTCCGGGGCAGATGGCTACACCTTC. Its protein is CATDSGADGYTF. With the rest looked up from the reference TRBV7-9 and TRBJ1-2 genes rather than sequenced, the full variable domain is DTGVSQNPRHKITKRGQNVTFRCDPISEHNRLYWYRQTLGQGPEFLTYFQNEAQLEKSRLLSDRFSAERPKGSFSTLEIQRTEQGDSAMYLCATDSGADGYTFGSGTRLTVV.